Shown below are 13 T cell receptor beta chains from a single sample sequenced in a study of Ad26.COV2.S vaccination and SARS-CoV-2 variants. Treatment in this sample: 15 to 20 received Ad26.COV2.S at low or high dose, single or two shots; five or six received placebo; per-sample allocation not given. Vaccine and placebo recipients were sampled on day 63 after the first injection. The assay was immunoSEQ multiplex PCR, and TCRdb's table has in-frame clones only and misses some. Found here are around 300,000 clones, roughly 90% of them singletons; the top ten hold about 5.4%. This material consisted of peripheral blood, taken in a trial of Ad26.COV2.S vaccine versus placebo. The receptors were gathered from a person between 18 and 59 years old who received the Ad26.COV2.S COVID-19 vaccine or a placebo.

The rearrangement links TRBV7-8 to TRBJ2-1, with 15 bases matching TRBD2. V lost 8 bases to trimming and J lost 5 bases; unmatched junction nucleotides: 13. This CDR3 has 18 residues. The germline gives CDR1 SGHVS, CDR2 FQNEAQ. The CDR3 bases are TGTGCCAGCGGCGGACTCGGACTAGCGGGAGGGCCACACAATGAGCAGTTCTTC. This encodes CASGGLGLAGGPHNEQFF.

The gene calls are TRBV7-3 and TRBJ1-1; no definite D call. The CDR3 has 15 residues. V lost 3 bases and J lost 0, with 11 bases in between. CDR1 SGHTA and CDR2 FQGTGA come from the germline V gene. CDR3: CASSFKGSLNTEAFF. DNA for the CDR3: TGTGCCAGCAGCTTTAAGGGCAGCCTGAACACTGAAGCTTTCTTT.

This chain joins TRBV28 and TRBJ1-2; D might be TRBD1 (5 bases). The CDR3 spans 15 residues. Per germline, CDR1 MDHEN and CDR2 SYDVKM. The V gene lost 3 bases and the J gene lost 4 bases, with 15 bases spanning the gap. CDR3 nucleotides: TGTGCCAGCAGTTTCATCCAGGGAACTATCTATGGCTACACCTTC. Encoded protein: CASSFIQGTIYGYTF.

The chain couples TRBV27 to TRBJ1-1, with D uncertain. This CDR3 region has 16 residues. V was cut by 3 bases and J by 2 bases, with 16 bases left in between. CDR1 is MNHEY, CDR2 SMNVEV, per germline (reference sequence). CDR3 nucleotides: TGTGCCAGCAGTTTTGGATACGGGTCGCTAAACACTGAAGCTTTCTTT. Amino acids: CASSFGYGSLNTEAFF.

The chain uses TRBV15 and TRBJ2-5; no reliable D call. Germline V gene sequence: CDR1 LNHNV, CDR2 YYDKDF (reference sequence). CDR3 length equals 12 residues. Trimming took 3 bases from V and 4 from J, leaving 6 bases between them. The CDR3 coding sequence is TGTGCCACCAGCAGTCTTTCAGAGACCCAGTACTTC. Its translation is CATSSLSETQYF.

The chain recombines TRBV6-1 with TRBJ1-5; no clear D gene. The V and J ends lost 2 bases and 5 bases respectively, with 10 bases between them. Germline-derived CDR1 and CDR2 are MNHNS and SASEGT. The CDR3 runs to 14 residues. Written as DNA, the CDR3 is TGTGCCAGCAGTGAATTAGTCGGTTATCAGCCCCAGCATTTT. It codes for CASSELVGYQPQHF.

This clone came up once. The DNA for the CDR3 is TGTGCCAGCAGCCAAACCGGGTCTCAGCCCCAGCATTTT. The encoded protein is CASSQTGSQPQHF. The genes are TRBV3-1 (or the pseudogene TRBV3-2) and TRBJ1-5; no clear D gene. The CDR3 is 13 amino acids. Between the trimmed V and J ends, which lost 2 bases and 6 bases, there was a span of 8 bases. Germline CDR1 LGHDT, CDR2 YNNKEL (reference sequence).

V and J are TRBV5-1 and TRBJ1-1; D may be TRBD1 (5 bases). The CDR3 length is 14 residues. The V end lost 7 bases, the J end lost 1 base, and 14 bases lay between the germline ends. Germline V CDR1 and CDR2: SGHRS, YFSETQ. CDR3 in amino acids: CASLPDSTNTEAFF. CDR3 sequence (DNA): TGCGCCAGCCTCCCCGACAGTACGAACACTGAAGCTTTCTTT.

This chain connects TRBV4-3 to TRBJ2-5, with TRBD1 identical over 8 bases. J gave up 0 bases and V 4 bases, and 7 bases lay outside the gene matches. This CDR3 contains 16 residues. Per germline, CDR1 LGHNA and CDR2 YSLEER. CDR3 in amino acids: CASSRGQGSYQETQYF. The CDR3 DNA reads TGCGCCAGCAGCCGAGGACAGGGATCGTACCAAGAGACCCAGTACTTC.

This rearrangement joins TRBV10-3 to TRBJ2-1; a weak D match, TRBD2 (6 bases). The V end was cut by 0 bases, the J end by 0 bases, with 9 bases between. Germline V gene sequence: CDR1 ENHRY, CDR2 SYGVKD. The length of the CDR3 is 16 residues. CDR3 protein: CAISESAGSSYNEQFF. CDR3 sequence (DNA): TGTGCCATCAGTGAGTCTGCGGGAAGCTCCTACAATGAGCAGTTCTTC.

The V gene is TRBV13, the J gene TRBJ1-2; 9 nucleotides agree with TRBD1. CDR3 length: 14 amino acids. The germline V gene encodes CDR1 PRHDT and CDR2 FYEKMQ (reference sequence). J gave up 8 bases and V 5 bases, and 9 bases lay outside the gene matches. CDR3 sequence: CASSETTGGSGYTF. CDR3 coding DNA: TGTGCCAGCAGCGAAACGACAGGGGGTTCAGGCTACACCTTC.

The J gene is TRBJ1-5, the V gene TRBV7-2, with a weak D call TRBD1 (5 bases). There are 14 residues in the CDR3. Germline V gene data show CDR1 as SGHTA and CDR2 as FQGNSA. V was trimmed by 6 bases and J by 4 bases, leaving 13 bases between them. CDR3 amino acids: CASSKGTVNQPQHF. DNA of the CDR3: TGTGCCAGCAGTAAGGGGACGGTAAATCAGCCCCAGCATTTT.

The chain combines TRBV15 with TRBJ2-7; D not certain. Germline CDR1 reads LNHNV; CDR2 reads YYDKDF (reference sequence). The CDR3 length is 15 residues. Trimming pared 0 bases from V and 0 bases from J, leaving 9 bases between. Here the CDR3 reads CATSREDGYSYEQYF. The CDR3 nucleotides read TGTGCCACCAGCAGAGAAGACGGCTACTCCTACGAGCAGTACTTC.